Below, 15 T cell receptor beta chains from the same sample are listed, as sequenced in a study of blood T cell repertoires in COVID-19. Data came from immunoSEQ multiplex PCR; TCRdb stores just in-frame clones and leaves some out. The profile shows around 200,000 clones, around 84% of them singletons. Sequenced input: PBMCs or T cells enriched from blood (not recorded which). These receptors were obtained from a man aged 35 to 55 who had recovered from COVID-19.

The chain recombines TRBV5-5 with TRBJ1-2; TRBD1 might be the D (6 bases). Germline CDR1 reads SGHKS; CDR2 reads YYEKEE (reference sequence). CDR3 size: 17 residues. V lost 0 bases, J lost 3 bases, and 18 bases lay in between. CDR3: CASSLEGVEGEYYGYTF. The CDR3 DNA sequence: TGTGCCAGCAGCTTGGAAGGGGTAGAGGGGGAGTACTATGGCTACACCTTC. Full variable domain (outside the CDR3, taken from reference TRBV5-5 and TRBJ1-2): DAGVTQSPTHLIKTRGQQVTLRCSPISGHKSVSWYQQVLGQGPQFIFQYYEKEERGRGNFPDRFSARQFPNYSSELNVNALLLGDSALYLCASSLEGVEGEYYGYTFGSGTRLTVV.

The chain links TRBV7-3 to TRBJ2-1, with 11 bases fitting TRBD2. V gave up 5 bases and J gave up 5 bases; unmatched junction bases: 5. CDR1 and CDR2 from the germline V gene are SGHTA and FQGTGA. The length of the CDR3 is 15 residues. Here the CDR3 reads CASSPGTSGHNEQFF. In nucleotides, the CDR3 is TGTGCCAGCAGCCCCGGGACTAGCGGTCACAATGAGCAGTTCTTC.

This rearrangement joins TRBV12-5 to TRBJ2-3, with 13 bases matching TRBD2. Losses at the gene ends were 6 bases for V and 2 bases for J; bases not matched to a gene: 5. This CDR3 has 16 residues. Germline V gene lookup returns CDR1 LGHNT and CDR2 FRNRAP. CDR3 sequence (DNA): TGTGCTAGTGGCTCCGGGACTAGCGGGGACACAGATACGCAGTATTTT. Its translation is CASGSGTSGDTDTQYF. The variable domain in full, completed from reference TRBV12-5 and TRBJ2-3, reads DARVTQTPRHKVTEMGQEVTMRCQPILGHNTVFWYRQTMMQGLELLAYFRNRAPLDDSGMPKDRFSAEMPDATLATLKIQPSEPRDSAVYFCASGSGTSGDTDTQYFGPGTRLTVL.

The chain is built from TRBV3-1 (or the pseudogene TRBV3-2) and TRBJ2-5, with D possibly being TRBD1 (5 bases). CDR1 LGHDT and CDR2 YNNKEL come from the germline V gene (reference sequence). V lost 4 bases and J 7 bases, leaving 7 bases between the germline ends. This CDR3 contains 11 residues. CDR3 protein: CASSLRGTQYF. CDR3 sequence (DNA): TGTGCCAGCAGCCTAAGGGGGACCCAGTACTTC.

The rearrangement uses TRBV29-1 and TRBJ2-3, with TRBD1 identical over 7 bases. The CDR3 consists of 13 residues. The V gene's germline CDR1 is SQVTM and CDR2 ANQGSEA. The CDR3 loop is CRVIGQGADTQYF. CDR3 in DNA: TGCAGAGTTATCGGGCAGGGGGCAGATACGCAGTATTTT.

The rearrangement joins TRBV24-1 to TRBJ1-5, with 8 bases lining up with TRBD1. The germline gives CDR1 KGHDR, CDR2 SFDVKD. CDR3 length: 15 amino acids. Trimming took 1 base from V and 5 from J; bases not matched to a gene: 3. CDR3 protein: CATSDFETGDQPQHF. The CDR3 DNA reads as TGTGCCACCAGTGATTTCGAGACAGGGGATCAGCCCCAGCATTTT.

V and J are TRBV5-1 and TRBJ2-2, with D perhaps TRBD2 (5 bases). This CDR3 spans 17 amino acids. Trimming removed 1 base from V and 4 bases from J, with 17 bases in between. CDR1 and CDR2 from the germline V gene are SGHRS and YFSETQ. CDR3 DNA sequence: TGCGCCAGCAGCTTGTCTCTGCGGGCGGAAATCACCGGGGAGCTGTTTTTT. Translating it yields CASSLSLRAEITGELFF.

A few counts support this clone. V usage is TRBV2 and J usage is TRBJ2-1; 7 positions agree with TRBD1. Looked up from germline, CDR1 is SNHLY and CDR2 is FYNNEI. CDR3 length: 12 amino acids. Germline trimming cut 9 bases from V and 6 bases from J; bases unmatched to any gene: 5. CDR3 nucleotides: TGTGCCAGTACAGGGGATGGCAATGAGCAGTTCTTC. Translated, it gives CASTGDGNEQFF. Using reference TRBV2 and TRBJ2-1 for the parts outside the CDR3, the full variable domain is EPEVTQTPSHQVTQMGQEVILRCVPISNHLYFYWYRQILGQKVEFLVSFYNNEISEKSEIFDDQFSVERPDGSNFTLKIRSTKLEDSAMYFCASTGDGNEQFFGPGTRLTVL.

The chain employs TRBV10-1 and TRBJ2-1; TRBD1 agrees at 8 bases. The V segment lost 7 bases and the J segment 8 bases; nucleotides outside the gene matches: 16. Germline loops: CDR1 WNHNN, CDR2 SYGVQD (reference sequence). This CDR3 is 16 amino acids long. The CDR3 DNA reads as TGCGCCAGCATCGACCCACGACAGGGGCAGAGGGATGAGCAGTTCTTC. Its protein is CASIDPRQGQRDEQFF.

V gene TRBV6-5 combines with J gene TRBJ1-4, with D unresolved. CDR1 and CDR2 from the germline V gene are MNHEY and SVGAGI. There are 15 residues in the CDR3. Trimming took 8 bases from V and 6 from J, leaving 19 bases between them. CDR3 region: CASSVLVGQDEKLFF. CDR3 in DNA: TGTGCCAGCTCGGTTCTGGTGGGCCAGGATGAAAAACTGTTTTTT.

The V and J genes are TRBV7-9 and TRBJ2-1, with TRBD2 matching 9 bases. The CDR3 length is 15 residues. The germline V gene encodes CDR1 SEHNR and CDR2 FQNEAQ (reference sequence). The ends lost 4 bases at V and 6 bases at J; junction bases unmatched: 7. The CDR3 DNA sequence: TGTGCCAGCAGCTCCGAACTAGCGGGCGCCAATGAGCAGTTCTTC. Its translation: CASSSELAGANEQFF.

This clone was observed a handful of times. CDR3 region: CASSQGVVGGSTNEQFF. The DNA for the CDR3 is TGCGCCAGCAGCCAAGGGGTCGTCGGCGGGAGTACCAATGAGCAGTTCTTC. V usage is TRBV4-1 and J usage is TRBJ2-1; 7 bases align to TRBD2. Germline values: CDR1 MGHRA, CDR2 YSYEKL. CDR3 length: 17 residues. The V segment lost 1 base and the J segment 6 bases; nucleotides outside the gene matches: 12.

The chain links TRBV19 to TRBJ1-1; possible D gene TRBD1, 5 bases. The germline CDR1 and CDR2 sequences are LNHDA and SQIVND (reference sequence). This CDR3 has 14 amino acids. Trimming shortened V by 5 bases and J by 6 bases, and 16 bases separated the two germline ends. DNA of the CDR3: TGTGCCAGTAGTTCTGCCGGGGGAGCGGCTGAAGCTTTCTTT. This translates into CASSSAGGAAEAFF.

The rearrangement uses TRBV30 and TRBJ2-7, with 7 bases fitting TRBD1. CDR1 GTSNPN and CDR2 SVGIG come from the germline V gene (reference sequence). J lost 1 base, V lost 1 base, and 13 bases had no gene match. This CDR3 region has 17 residues. In nucleotides, the CDR3 is TGTGCCTGGAGTGGCCCCCTAGAGGGGGCGAATTCCTACGAGCAGTACTTC. Protein sequence: CAWSGPLEGANSYEQYF.

This clone was detected once. This chain connects TRBV14 to TRBJ1-1; D might be TRBD1 (5 bases). V shed 1 base and J shed 7 bases, with 13 bases lying between them. CDR1 is SGHDN and CDR2 is FVKESK in the germline V gene. This CDR3 spans 14 amino acids. The CDR3 DNA sequence: TGTGCCAGCAGCCAAGTAGGGGCGCCGCTTGAAGCTTTCTTT. Translated, it gives CASSQVGAPLEAFF. Full variable domain (missing parts from reference TRBV14 and TRBJ1-1): EAGVTQFPSHSVIEKGQTVTLRCDPISGHDNLYWYRRVMGKEIKFLLHFVKESKQDESGMPNNRFLAERTGGTYSTLKVQPAELEDSGVYFCASSQVGAPLEAFFGQGTRLTVV.